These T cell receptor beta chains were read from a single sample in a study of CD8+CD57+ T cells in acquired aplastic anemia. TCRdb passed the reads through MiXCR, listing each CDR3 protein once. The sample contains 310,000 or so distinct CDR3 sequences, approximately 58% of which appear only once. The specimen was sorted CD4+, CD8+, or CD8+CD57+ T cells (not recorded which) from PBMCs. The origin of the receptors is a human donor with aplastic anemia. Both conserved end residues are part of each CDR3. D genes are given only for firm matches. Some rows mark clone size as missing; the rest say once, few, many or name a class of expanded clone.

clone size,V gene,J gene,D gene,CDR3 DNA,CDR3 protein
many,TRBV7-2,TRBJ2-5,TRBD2,TGTGCCAGCAAACTAGCGGGACAAGAGACCCAGTACTTC,CASKLAGQETQYF
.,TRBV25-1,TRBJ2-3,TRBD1,TGTGCCAGCAGTCCACCATACGGGACAGCCTTTACTAGCACAGATACGCAGTATTTT,CASSPPYGTAFTSTDTQYF
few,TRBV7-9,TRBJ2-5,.,TGTGCCAGCAGCTTAGACTATCAAGAGACCCAGTACTTC,CASSLDYQETQYF
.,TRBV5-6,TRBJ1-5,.,TGTGCCAGCAGCTTCGAGGAGGTCGGTACGCAGCATTTT,CASSFEEVGTQHF
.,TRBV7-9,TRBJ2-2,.,TGTGCCAGCAGCCGGGGGACAGGGGAGCTGTTTTTT,CASSRGTGELFF
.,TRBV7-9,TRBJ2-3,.,TGTGCCACCAGCTTGGGGTACGGCGCAGATACGCAGTATTTT,CATSLGYGADTQYF
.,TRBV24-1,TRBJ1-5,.,TGTGCCACCAGTCCCCCGGGGGTAAATCAGCCCCAGCATTTT,CATSPPGVNQPQHF
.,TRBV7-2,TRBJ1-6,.,TGTGCCAGCTCTAACAGGGCAAATAATTCACCCCTCCACTTT,CASSNRANNSPLHF
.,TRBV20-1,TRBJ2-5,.,TGCAGTGCAAGCCGGGGGTACCAAGAGACCCAGTACTTC,CSASRGYQETQYF
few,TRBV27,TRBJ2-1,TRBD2,TGTGCCAGCAGTACCTGGACTAGCGGGATTGGGAGGGATGAGCAGTTCTTC,CASSTWTSGIGRDEQFF
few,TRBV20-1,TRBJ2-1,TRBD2,TGCAGCACATACACTGGGGGACTAGCGGGAGAGGCTGAGCAGTTCTTC,CSTYTGGLAGEAEQFF
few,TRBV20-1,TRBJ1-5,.,TGCAGTGCTAGGGCAGCGTACAATCAGCCCCAGCATTTT,CSARAAYNQPQHF
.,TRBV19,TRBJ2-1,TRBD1,TGTGCCAGTAGGAACAGGGGGGCATCCAATGAGCAGTTCTTC,CASRNRGASNEQFF
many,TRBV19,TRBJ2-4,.,TGTGCCAGTAGTGCTAGCGGCTATAGGGGGGCCAAAAACATTCAGTACTTC,CASSASGYRGAKNIQYF
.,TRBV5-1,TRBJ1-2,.,TGCGCCAGCTCTGGGAGCGACGTTGGCTATGGCTACACCTTC,CASSGSDVGYGYTF
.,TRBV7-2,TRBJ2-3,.,TGTGCCAGCAGCTCCCCGTCCACAGATACGCAGTATTTT,CASSSPSTDTQYF
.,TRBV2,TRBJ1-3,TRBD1,TGTGCCAGCAGTGAAGGCCGGGACAGAAAATATTTT,CASSEGRDRKYF
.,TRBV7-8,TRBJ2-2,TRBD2,TGTGCCAGCAGCTTGGGACTAGTCCTCGGGCCCCAGGGCATCGGGGAGCTGTTTTTT,CASSLGLVLGPQGIGELFF
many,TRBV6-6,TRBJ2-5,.,TGTGCCAGCAGTTCTACCTATGGGACTGGACAAGAGACCCAGTACTTC,CASSSTYGTGQETQYF
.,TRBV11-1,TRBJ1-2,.,TGTGCCAGCAGCTTTGGGGGGGGTTTGGGATATACCTTC,CASSFGGGLGYTF
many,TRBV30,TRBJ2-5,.,TGTGCCTGGAGTCTGGGGCTACAAGAGACCCAGTACTTC,CAWSLGLQETQYF
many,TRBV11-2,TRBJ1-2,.,TGTGCCAGCAGCCCTGACAGTAACTATGGCTACACCTTC,CASSPDSNYGYTF
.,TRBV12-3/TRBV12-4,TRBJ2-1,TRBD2,TGTGCCAGCAGTCTTAGCGGAGCGGGGGACAATGAGCAGTTCTTC,CASSLSGAGDNEQFF
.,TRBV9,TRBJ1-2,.,.,CASSSGTVEKLFFGSGNYGYTF
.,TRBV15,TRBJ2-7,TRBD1,TGTGCCACCAGCAGCGGGGGACAGGGGGTTACCTACGAGCAGTACTTC,CATSSGGQGVTYEQYF
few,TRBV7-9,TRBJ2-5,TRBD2,TGTGCCAGCAGCTTACTGGGACTAGCGGTAGAGACCCAGTACTTC,CASSLLGLAVETQYF
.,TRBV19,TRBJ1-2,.,TGTGCCGGTAGTGTCCGGCCTACCGTGCAAAATGGCTACACCTTC,CAGSVRPTVQNGYTF
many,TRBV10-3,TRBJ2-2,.,TGTGCCATCAGTGAGATCGGGGTAGCGGCTACCGGGGAGCTGTTTTTT,CAISEIGVAATGELFF
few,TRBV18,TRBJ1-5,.,TGTGCCAGCTCACCATCCGGGGGCTATCAGCCCCAGCATTTT,CASSPSGGYQPQHF
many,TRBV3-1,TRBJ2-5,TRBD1,TGTGCCAGCAGCCAAGGGGCAGGGGGCGAGTGGGAGACCCAGTACTTC,CASSQGAGGEWETQYF
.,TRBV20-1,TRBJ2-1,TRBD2,TGCAGTGCTAACCCCCCCGGGGGGTACGACAATGAGCAGTTCTTC,CSANPPGGYDNEQFF
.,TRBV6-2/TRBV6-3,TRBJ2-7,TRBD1,TGTGCCAGCAGCTTCAATCGACAGGGCGGGGAGCAGTACTTC,CASSFNRQGGEQYF
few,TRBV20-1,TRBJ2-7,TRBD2,TGCAGTGCTAGCGGCGGGAGGGCTTCCTACGAGCAGTACTTC,CSASGGRASYEQYF
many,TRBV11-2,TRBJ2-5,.,TGTGCCAGCAGCCCCTTTGGTAGCACAAAAGAGACCCAGTACTTC,CASSPFGSTKETQYF
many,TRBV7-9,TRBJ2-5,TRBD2,TGTGCCAGCAGCCTAGGGACTAACCTTCGGGAGACCCAGTACTTC,CASSLGTNLRETQYF
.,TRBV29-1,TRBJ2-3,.,TGCAGCGTTGACCCATCCCTCACAGATACGCAGTATTTT,CSVDPSLTDTQYF
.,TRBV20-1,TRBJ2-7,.,TGCGGTGCTACCAGGGGGGGGAGCGGGTTGTCCTACGATCAGTACTTC,CGATRGGSGLSYDQYF
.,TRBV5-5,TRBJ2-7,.,TGTGCCAGCAGCTTTTTCGGGAAGGGTGTCCACGAGCAGTACTTC,CASSFFGKGVHEQYF
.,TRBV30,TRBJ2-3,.,TGTGCCTGGGGCGGTGATACGCAGTATTTT,CAWGGDTQYF
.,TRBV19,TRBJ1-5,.,TGTGCCAGTACAGGGTACAATCAGCCCCAGCATTTT,CASTGYNQPQHF